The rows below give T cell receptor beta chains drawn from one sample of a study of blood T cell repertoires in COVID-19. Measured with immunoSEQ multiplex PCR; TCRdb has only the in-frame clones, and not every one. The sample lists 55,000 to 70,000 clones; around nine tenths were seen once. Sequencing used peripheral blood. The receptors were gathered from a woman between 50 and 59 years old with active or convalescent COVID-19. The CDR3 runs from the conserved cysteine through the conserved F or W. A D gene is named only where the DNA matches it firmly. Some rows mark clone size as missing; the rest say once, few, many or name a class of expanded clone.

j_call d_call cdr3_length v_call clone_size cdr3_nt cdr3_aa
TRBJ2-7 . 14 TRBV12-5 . TGTGCTAGTGGTTTGATTGGCAGGGGTTACGAGCAGTACTTC CASGLIGRGYEQYF
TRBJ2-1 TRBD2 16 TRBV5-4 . TGTGCCAGCAGCTTACGGACTAGCGGGAGGGCCTTAGAGCAGTTCTTC CASSLRTSGRALEQFF
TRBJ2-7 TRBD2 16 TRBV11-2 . TGTGCCAGCAGCTCGCGGGGGGGGATGAGCTCCTACGAGCAGTACTTC CASSSRGGMSSYEQYF
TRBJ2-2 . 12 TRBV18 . TGTGCCAGCTCACCGATGGGCACCGAGCTGTTTTTT CASSPMGTELFF
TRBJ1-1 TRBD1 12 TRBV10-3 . TGCGCTACAGGGGTAAGGGACACTGAAGCTTTCTTT CATGVRDTEAFF
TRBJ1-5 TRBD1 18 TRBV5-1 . TGCGCCACCAGAAGGCCCGGGACAGGGGGCTATAGCAATCAGCCCCAGCATTTT CATRRPGTGGYSNQPQHF
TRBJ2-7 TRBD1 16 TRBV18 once TGTGCCAGCTCACCGGGACAGGGAAAGAGCTCCTACGAGCAGTACTTC CASSPGQGKSSYEQYF
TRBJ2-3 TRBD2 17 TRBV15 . TGTGCCACCAGCAAAGATCTAGGACTAGCGGGCACAGATACGCAGTATTTT CATSKDLGLAGTDTQYF
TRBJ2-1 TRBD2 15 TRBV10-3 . TGTGCCATCAGTGATCCCCTAGCGGGGGGGGATGAGCAGTTCTTC CAISDPLAGGDEQFF
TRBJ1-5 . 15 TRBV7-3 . TGTGCCAGCACCCCTACAGGGACTAGCAATCAGCCCCAGCATTTT CASTPTGTSNQPQHF
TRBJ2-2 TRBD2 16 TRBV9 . TGTGCCAGCGGCCTAGCGGGAGGCGGGGGAATCGGGGAGCTGTTTTTT CASGLAGGGGIGELFF
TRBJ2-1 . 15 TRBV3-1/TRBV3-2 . TGTGCCAGCAGCCAAGATAGACTACGAAACCATGAGCAGTTCTTC CASSQDRLRNHEQFF
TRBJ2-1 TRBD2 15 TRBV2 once TGTGCCAGCAGACTGGAGGCGGGAGGGTACAATGAGCAGTTCTTC CASRLEAGGYNEQFF
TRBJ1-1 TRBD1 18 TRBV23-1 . TGCGCCAGCAGTCAATCGAGGGATAGGGGGCAGGTGGACACTGAAGCTTTCTTT CASSQSRDRGQVDTEAFF
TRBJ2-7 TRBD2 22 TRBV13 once TGTGCCAGCAGCTGCCCCGGACTAGCGGGAGACCTTGTTCCCCAACCCTCCTACGAGCAGTACTTC CASSCPGLAGDLVPQPSYEQYF
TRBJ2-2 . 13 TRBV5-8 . TGTGCCAGCAGCCGGACGACAGTCGGGGAGCTGTTTTTT CASSRTTVGELFF
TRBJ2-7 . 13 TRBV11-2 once TGTGCCAGCAGCCCATGGGGGGGCAGTGAGCAGTACTTC CASSPWGGSEQYF
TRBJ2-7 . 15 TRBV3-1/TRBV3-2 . TGTGCCAGCAGCTCTCGGGAGTTTGGAAATTACGAGCAGTACTTC CASSSREFGNYEQYF
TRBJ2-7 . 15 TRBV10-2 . TGCGCCAGCAGTGAGATTGGACAGCCCTCGGACGAGCAGTACTTC CASSEIGQPSDEQYF
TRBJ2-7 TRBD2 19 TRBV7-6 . TGTGCCAGCAGCTTAGCTACCGGGACTAGCGGGAGGTTGACCTACGAGCAGTACTTC CASSLATGTSGRLTYEQYF
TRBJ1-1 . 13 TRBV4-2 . TGTGCCAGCAGCCAAGAAAACGGGATGGAAGCTTTCTTT CASSQENGMEAFF
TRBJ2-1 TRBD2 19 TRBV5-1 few TGCGCCAGCAGCCCGGCGGGTAGCGGGAGTATCTCCTCCTACAATGAGCAGTTCTTC CASSPAGSGSISSYNEQFF
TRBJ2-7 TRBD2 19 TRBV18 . TGTGCCAGCTCACAAACCCCCGGACTAGCGGGATCGACCCCCTACGAGCAGTACTTC CASSQTPGLAGSTPYEQYF
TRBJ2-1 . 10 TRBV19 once TGTGCCAGCCACGGTGATGAGCAGTTCTTC CASHGDEQFF
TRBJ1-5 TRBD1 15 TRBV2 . TGTGCCAGCAGCCCTCCTCCCGACAGGGGGCAGCCCCAGCATTTT CASSPPPDRGQPQHF
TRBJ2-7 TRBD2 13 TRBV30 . TGTGCCTGGAGCACTAGCGGACCGTACGAGCAGTACTTC CAWSTSGPYEQYF
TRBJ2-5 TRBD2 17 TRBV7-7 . TGTGCTAGCAGCCCGGGACTAGCGGGGACCACACAAGAGACCCAGTACTTC CASSPGLAGTTQETQYF
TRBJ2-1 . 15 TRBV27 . TGTGCCAGCAGTTTACGCGGGACCGCTGGGGATGAGCAGTTCTTC CASSLRGTAGDEQFF
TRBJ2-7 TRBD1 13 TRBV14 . TGTGCCAGCAGGGGCTACAGGGGCCACGAGCAGTACTTC CASRGYRGHEQYF
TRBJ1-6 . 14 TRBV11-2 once TGTGCCAGCAGGCTACAGGGTGCTGCTTCACCCCTCCACTTT CASRLQGAASPLHF
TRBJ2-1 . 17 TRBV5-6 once TGTGCCAGCAGCTTGGAATTAGGGGGTTACTCCTACAATGAGCAGTTCTTC CASSLELGGYSYNEQFF
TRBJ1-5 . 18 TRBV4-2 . TGTGCCAGCAGCTCCCACCTGGGGGGGGCGCTTAGCAATCAGCCCCAGCATTTT CASSSHLGGALSNQPQHF
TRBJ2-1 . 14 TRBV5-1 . TGCGCCAGCAGCTTGGATAGCTCCTACAATGAGCAGTTCTTC CASSLDSSYNEQFF
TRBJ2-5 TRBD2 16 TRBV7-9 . TGTGCCAGCAGTCGACTAGCGGCGACGTACCAAGAGACCCAGTACTTC CASSRLAATYQETQYF
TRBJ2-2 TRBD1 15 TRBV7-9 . TGTGCCAGCAGCTTAGTGGACAGGGACACCGGGGAGCTGTTTTTT CASSLVDRDTGELFF
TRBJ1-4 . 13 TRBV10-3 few TGTGCCATCAATGCGGGGTATAATGAAAAACTGTTTTTT CAINAGYNEKLFF
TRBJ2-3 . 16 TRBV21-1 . TGTGCCAGCAGCGAACCGGGACAGGGAGAGGCAGATACGCAGTATTTT CASSEPGQGEADTQYF
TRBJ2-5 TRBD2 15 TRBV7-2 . TGTGCCAGCAGCTCCTTAGCGGGAGCAACGGAGACCCAGTACTTC CASSSLAGATETQYF
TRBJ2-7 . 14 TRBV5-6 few TGTGCCAGCAACAAAGGCACTAGCCTATACGAGCAGTACTTC CASNKGTSLYEQYF
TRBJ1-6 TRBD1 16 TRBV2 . TGTGCCAGCAGTCTCCGGCCAGGGGGACGGAATTCACCCCTCCACTTT CASSLRPGGRNSPLHF
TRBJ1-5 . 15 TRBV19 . TGTGCCAGTAGTACAGGACAGAGAAGGAATCAGCCCCAGCATTTT CASSTGQRRNQPQHF
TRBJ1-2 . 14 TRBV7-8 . TGTGCCAGCAGCTATCGGTCCTCCAACTATGGCTACACCTTC CASSYRSSNYGYTF
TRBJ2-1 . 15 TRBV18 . TGTGCCAGCTCACCACCGAGTCTCTCCTACAATGAGCAGTTCTTC CASSPPSLSYNEQFF
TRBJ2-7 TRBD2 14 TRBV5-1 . TGCGCCAGCAGTACTTCTAGCGGGAGCTACGAGCAGTACTTC CASSTSSGSYEQYF
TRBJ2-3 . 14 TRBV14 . TGTGCCAGCAGCCAATATGGCGGGACAGATACGCAGTATTTT CASSQYGGTDTQYF
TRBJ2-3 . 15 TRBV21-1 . TGTGCCAGCAGCCCCCGGGAATTCAGCACAGATACGCAGTATTTT CASSPREFSTDTQYF
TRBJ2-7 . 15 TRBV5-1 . TGCGCCAGCAGCTGGGACAACAGGGTCGCCTACGAGCAGTACTTC CASSWDNRVAYEQYF
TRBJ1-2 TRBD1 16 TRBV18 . TGTGCCAGCTCACCCACAGAAACGACAGGGAACTATGGCTACACCTTC CASSPTETTGNYGYTF